What follows are 8 T cell receptor beta chains derived from one specimen sequenced in a study of PD-L1 blockade in urothelial cancer. TCRdb's table, derived via immunoSEQ multiplex PCR, lists solely in-frame clones and lacks some. Of tens of thousands of clones in the sample, approximately 86% were seen once. Time point described: pretreatment peripheral blood. Source: PBMCs, taken around atezolizumab (anti-PD-L1) treatment. The receptors originated from a man aged 55 to 70 with urothelial cancer.

This sequence joins TRBV7-2 and TRBJ1-1; no definite D call. This CDR3 has 14 amino acids. V lost 0 bases to trimming and J lost 1 base, with 6 bases between them. Germline assignment: CDR1 SGHTA and CDR2 FQGNSA. CDR3 DNA sequence: TGTGCCAGCAGCTTAGCGCTCAGGAACACTGAAGCTTTCTTT. It encodes CASSLALRNTEAFF.

The CDR3 coding sequence is TGTGCCAGCAGCGTCGGGCGGGGGCGGGAGACCCAGTACTTC. Translating it yields CASSVGRGRETQYF. The V gene is TRBV5-5, the J gene TRBJ2-5; a weak D match, TRBD2 (7 bases). The CDR3 loop spans 14 amino acids. V lost 4 bases, J lost 5 bases, and 15 bases lay in between. Germline CDR1 reads SGHKS; CDR2 reads YYEKEE (reference sequence).

This chain links TRBV15 with TRBJ1-5, with D perhaps matching TRBD1 (5 bases). The CDR3 length is 14 residues. Trimming cost V 3 bases and J 4 bases, with 10 bases left between them. Germline V gene lookup returns CDR1 LNHNV and CDR2 YYDKDF (reference sequence). The CDR3 sequence: CATSSTNRNQPQHF. Here the CDR3 DNA reads TGTGCCACCAGCAGCACCAACAGGAATCAGCCCCAGCATTTT.

The chain links TRBV19 to TRBJ2-1, with D possibly being TRBD1 (6 bases). V lost 5 bases and J 4 bases, leaving 21 bases between the germline ends. CDR1 LNHDA and CDR2 SQIVND come from the germline V gene (reference sequence). This CDR3 spans 17 amino acids. This CDR3 reads CASSFGTRTGRYNEQFF. The CDR3 nucleotides are TGTGCCAGTAGTTTTGGGACACGAACAGGGAGATACAATGAGCAGTTCTTC.

The V gene is TRBV18, the J gene TRBJ1-4; TRBD1 is a possible D gene (6 bases). Germline-derived CDR1 and CDR2 are KGHSH and LQKENI. V shed 3 bases and J shed 0 bases, with 11 bases lying between them. This CDR3 has 16 amino acids. CDR3 loop: CASSPQGPATNEKLFF. The DNA for the CDR3 is TGTGCCAGCTCACCTCAGGGGCCTGCAACTAATGAAAAACTGTTTTTT.

The CDR3 nucleotides read TGTGCCAGCAGTTTGGGACAGGTTAGAAAACTGTTTTTT. This translates into CASSLGQVRKLFF. The chain couples TRBV28 to TRBJ1-4, with 8 bases matching TRBD1. This CDR3 contains 13 residues. The V and J ends lost 3 bases and 10 bases, in that order; junction bases with no gene match: 4. Germline V CDR1 and CDR2: MDHEN, SYDVKM.

This chain links TRBV6-1 with TRBJ2-7, with 9 bases matching TRBD1. V shed 2 bases and J 4 bases; nucleotides not matched to a gene: 3. Germline-derived CDR1 and CDR2 are MNHNS and SASEGT. The CDR3 spans 14 residues. The CDR3 sequence is CASSEQGQGYEQYF. The CDR3 coding sequence is TGTGCCAGCAGTGAACAAGGACAGGGGTACGAGCAGTACTTC.

The chain carries TRBV19 and TRBJ1-2; 11 bases line up with TRBD1. The CDR3 spans 14 residues. Germline V gives CDR1 LNHDA, CDR2 SQIVND (reference sequence). Losses at the gene ends were 6 bases for V and 4 bases for J; bases not matched to a gene: 4. DNA of the CDR3: TGTGCCAGTAGGGACAGGGGGCTCGGCTATGGCTACACCTTC. It is translated as CASRDRGLGYGYTF.